Listed below are T cell receptor beta chains from one sample, sequenced in a study of cytomegalovirus exposure and HLA in healthy donors. Method: immunoSEQ multiplex PCR; TCRdb's copy keeps in-frame clones and lacks some. The repertoire consists of about 160,000 clones, with roughly three quarters occurring once and the leading ten covering over 1.2%. The sequenced material came from PBMCs. These receptor sequences come from a man in his 60s in good health and CMV-seronegative. CDR3s include the opening cysteine and the closing phenylalanine or tryptophan. The order of the fields is V gene, CDR3 length, J gene, D gene, CDR3 protein, CDR3 DNA. The D gene is left open where the match is weak.

v_gene: TRBV4-3; len: 17; j_gene: TRBJ2-3; d_gene: NA; CDR3aa: CASGSGYRYSSTDTQYF; CDR3nt: TGCGCCAGCGGCTCAGGGTACCGGTACTCTAGCACAGATACGCAGTATTTT
v_gene: TRBV6-1; len: 15; j_gene: TRBJ2-5; d_gene: TRBD2; CDR3aa: CARAVLAGVGGTQYF; CDR3nt: TGTGCCAGGGCGGTACTAGCGGGGGTAGGGGGGACCCAGTACTTC
v_gene: TRBV9; len: 14; j_gene: TRBJ2-5; d_gene: NA; CDR3aa: CASSVQAVQETQYF; CDR3nt: TGTGCCAGCAGCGTCCAAGCGGTACAAGAGACCCAGTACTTC
v_gene: TRBV19; len: 16; j_gene: TRBJ1-5; d_gene: NA; CDR3aa: CASSAGQLLSYQPQHF; CDR3nt: TGTGCCAGTAGTGCAGGACAGCTACTATCGTATCAGCCCCAGCATTTT
v_gene: TRBV6-5; len: 13; j_gene: TRBJ2-7; d_gene: NA; CDR3aa: CASSEREIGEQYF; CDR3nt: TGTGCCAGCAGTGAACGGGAGATCGGGGAGCAGTACTTC
v_gene: TRBV4-2; len: 17; j_gene: TRBJ2-7; d_gene: NA; CDR3aa: CASSQGSRGRILYEQYF; CDR3nt: TGTGCCAGCAGCCAAGGCTCGCGGGGGCGTATCCTCTACGAGCAGTACTTC
v_gene: TRBV29-1; len: 14; j_gene: TRBJ2-2; d_gene: NA; CDR3aa: CSVVKLANTGELFF; CDR3nt: TGCAGCGTTGTAAAGCTCGCGAACACCGGGGAGCTGTTTTTT
v_gene: TRBV30; len: 13; j_gene: TRBJ2-7; d_gene: NA; CDR3aa: CAWDPEGAYEQYF; CDR3nt: TGTGCCTGGGACCCCGAGGGAGCCTACGAGCAGTACTTC
v_gene: TRBV5-4; len: 16; j_gene: TRBJ2-7; d_gene: TRBD2; CDR3aa: CASSFVSGRVGDEQYF; CDR3nt: TGTGCCAGCAGCTTTGTTAGCGGGAGGGTCGGCGACGAGCAGTACTTC
v_gene: TRBV9; len: 14; j_gene: TRBJ2-1; d_gene: TRBD2; CDR3aa: CASSVSGIYNEQFF; CDR3nt: TGTGCCAGCAGCGTTAGCGGGATCTACAATGAGCAGTTCTTC
v_gene: TRBV30; len: 14; j_gene: TRBJ2-7; d_gene: TRBD1; CDR3aa: CAWRATGSFYEQYF; CDR3nt: TGTGCCTGGAGGGCGACAGGGTCCTTCTACGAGCAGTACTTC
v_gene: TRBV30; len: 15; j_gene: TRBJ1-2; d_gene: NA; CDR3aa: CAWSVHISALYGYTF; CDR3nt: TGTGCCTGGAGTGTACATATCAGCGCACTCTATGGCTACACCTTC
v_gene: TRBV7-9; len: 18; j_gene: TRBJ2-1; d_gene: TRBD2; CDR3aa: CASSSTPASSGPNEEQFF; CDR3nt: TGTGCCAGCAGCTCAACACCCGCTTCTAGCGGACCCAATGAGGAGCAGTTCTTC
v_gene: TRBV11-2; len: 13; j_gene: TRBJ2-7; d_gene: TRBD2; CDR3aa: CASSGSGAYEQYF; CDR3nt: TGTGCCAGCTCGGGTAGCGGGGCCTACGAGCAGTACTTC
v_gene: TRBV7-9; len: 15; j_gene: TRBJ2-7; d_gene: TRBD1; CDR3aa: CAIQLRGPLSYEQYF; CDR3nt: TGTGCCATCCAGCTCAGGGGGCCACTCTCCTACGAGCAGTACTTC
v_gene: TRBV15; len: 14; j_gene: TRBJ2-1; d_gene: TRBD2; CDR3aa: CATSRGLGYNEQFF; CDR3nt: TGTGCCACCAGCAGGGGACTAGGGTACAATGAGCAGTTCTTC